These 15 T cell receptor beta chains were all obtained from the same sample, sequenced in a study of T cells in Graves' hyperthyroidism and ophthalmopathy. RNA transcripts gave rise to amplified TCR beta CDR3 regions. The TCR CDR3 was amplified in a first-round RT-PCR using the HTBI primer set. TCRdb reanalysed the multiplex PCR reads using MiXCR and keeps one entry per CDR3 protein. The repertoire holds some 550,000 distinct CDR3 sequences, with 20% as singletons. Sequences were obtained from blood. The receptors originated from a man between 18 and 29 years old with Graves' hyperthyroidism.

This clonotype was detected ten times or more. The chain joins TRBV6-5 to TRBJ2-5, with D maybe TRBD1 (5 bases). V gave up 6 bases and J gave up 5 bases, with 10 bases separating them. CDR3 length: 12 amino acids. CDR1 and CDR2 (germline): MNHEY, SVGAGI. CDR3 bases: TGTGCCAGCAGACAGGTTGGGGAGACCCAGTACTTC. Protein product: CASRQVGETQYF.

Comment on this clonotype: Since a much larger clone is just one base distant, this may be a read error. The chain joins TRBV18 to TRBJ1-5; D ambiguous. CDR1 and CDR2 (germline): KGHSH, LQKENI. This CDR3 comprises 14 residues. CDR3 bases: TGTGCCTGCTCACCATCTGAAGCGCGGCGACCCCAGCATTTT. Translated, it gives CACSPSEARRPQHF.

The sample holds a few counts of this clonotype. The chain is built from TRBV2 and TRBJ1-2; unclear D gene. The V and J ends lost 3 bases and 3 bases respectively, with 8 bases between them. Per the germline V gene, CDR1 is SNHLY and CDR2 is FYNNEI. This CDR3 is built from 13 residues. In nucleotides, the CDR3 is TGTGCCAGCAGTGACAGTCCGGACTATGGCTACACCTTC. Encoded protein: CASSDSPDYGYTF.

This clonotype has ten or more counts. CDR3 residues: CASSPNVRSRFYGYTF. CDR3 in DNA: TGTGCCAGCAGCCCTAACGTCAGGTCCCGATTCTATGGCTACACCTTC. This sequence joins TRBV7-2 and TRBJ1-2, with D unclear. Germline V gene sequence: CDR1 SGHTA, CDR2 FQGNSA. With 5 bases removed from V and 4 bases from J, the gap between germline ends came to 20 bases. The CDR3 is made up of 16 amino acids.

This clonotype was counted many times. V usage is TRBV5-1 and J usage is TRBJ1-2; no definite D call. The CDR3 contains 13 residues. V was clipped by 7 bases and J by 2 bases, with 12 bases between them. CDR1 and CDR2 from the germline V gene are SGHRS and YFSETQ. The CDR3 sequence is CASAWAGNYGYTF. CDR3 in DNA: TGCGCCAGCGCTTGGGCCGGGAACTATGGCTACACCTTC.

This clonotype showed up many times. The chain carries TRBV12-3 or TRBV12-4 and TRBJ1-5; D gene ambiguous. This CDR3 is built from 13 residues. The V gene lost 6 bases and the J gene lost 3 bases, with 9 bases spanning the gap. In DNA form, the CDR3 reads TGTGCCAGCAGCATGGAGGTCAATCAGCCCCAGCATTTT. It yields the protein CASSMEVNQPQHF.

In this sample, this clonotype turned up many times. V usage is TRBV12-3 or TRBV12-4 and J usage is TRBJ1-2; D is uncertain. The CDR3 loop spans 12 amino acids. V lost 4 bases to trimming and J lost 8 bases, with 11 bases between them. The CDR3 here is CASSSSSRGYTF. As DNA, the CDR3 is TGTGCCAGCAGTTCCTCTTCCCGGGGCTACACCTTC.

This clonotype was detected many times. The chain has TRBV13 and TRBJ1-1, with D hard to call. V was pared by 2 bases and J by 8 bases, with 6 bases between. The CDR3 runs 11 residues. Germline V gene sequence: CDR1 PRHDT, CDR2 FYEKMQ (reference sequence). The CDR3 nucleotides are TGTGCCAGCAGCTTAACACCAGAAGCTTTCTTT. This gives the protein CASSLTPEAFF.

This clonotype has a handful of counts. V usage is TRBV20-1 and J usage is TRBJ2-5; 7 nucleotides align to TRBD2. V was clipped by 7 bases and J by 9 bases; unmatched bases: 11. CDR1 is DFQATT and CDR2 is SNEGSKA in the germline V gene (reference sequence). The CDR3 has 12 residues. The CDR3 DNA is TGCAGTGGTGTACTGGGGGGGGGGGCCCAGTACTTC. Its protein is CSGVLGGGAQYF.

This rearrangement joins TRBV20-1 to TRBJ1-3; D remains ambiguous. The CDR3 sequence is 14 residues long. V was pared by 6 bases and J by 0 bases, with 12 bases between. Germline loops: CDR1 DFQATT, CDR2 SNEGSKA (reference sequence). CDR3 sequence: CSALDLISGNTIYF. The CDR3 DNA reads as TGCAGTGCCCTGGATTTGATCTCTGGAAACACCATATATTTT.

In its sample, this clonotype was seen many times. This CDR3 reads CASSQEGDQPQHF. The CDR3 DNA sequence: TGCGCCAGCAGCCAAGAGGGAGATCAGCCCCAGCATTTT. The rearrangement links TRBV4-1 to TRBJ1-5; D remains ambiguous. The CDR3 has 13 residues. CDR1 MGHRA and CDR2 YSYEKL come from the germline V gene. V lost 0 bases to trimming and J lost 5 bases, with 5 bases between them.

A single count supports this clonotype. The chain uses TRBV6-1 and TRBJ2-5; either TRBD1 or TRBD2 may fit D (5 bases each). The ends were cut back, 6 bases at V and 7 bases at J, with 18 bases in the middle. Germline loops: CDR1 MNHNS, CDR2 SASEGT. The CDR3 spans 14 residues. DNA of the CDR3: TGTGCCAGCAGGCCAGAAGGGGTTGGGGGGACCCAGTACTTC. Translation: CASRPEGVGGTQYF.

The V call is TRBV7-9, the J call TRBJ1-2; D possibly corresponds to TRBD1 (5 bases). This CDR3 is built from 15 residues. The germline V gene has CDR1 SEHNR and CDR2 FQNEAQ (reference sequence). Trimming took off 3 bases at V and 6 bases at J, with 17 bases between the two ends. The CDR3 DNA reads as TGTGCCAGCAGCTTCCCGCAGGGTCTTTCTGATGGCTACACCTTC. Translation: CASSFPQGLSDGYTF.

The sample holds many counts of this clonotype. The chain carries TRBV28 and TRBJ2-5; D ambiguous. This CDR3 is built from 15 residues. CDR1 and CDR2 (germline): MDHEN, SYDVKM. V was clipped by 2 bases and J by 5 bases, with 15 bases between them. CDR3 sequence reads: CASSLSEGLGETQYF. The CDR3 DNA is TGTGCCAGCAGTTTAAGTGAAGGTCTAGGGGAGACCCAGTACTTC.

The V gene is TRBV19, the J gene TRBJ1-3; unclear D gene. Between the trimmed V and J ends, which lost 1 base and 0 bases, there was a span of 13 bases. Germline loops: CDR1 LNHDA, CDR2 SQIVND (reference sequence). The CDR3 loop spans 17 amino acids. DNA of the CDR3: TGTGCCAGTAGTATAGCGCGGGCCGCCGGCTCTGGAAACACCATATATTTT. Its protein product is CASSIARAAGSGNTIYF. Combining the CDR3 with reference TRBV19 and TRBJ1-3 gives the whole variable domain DGGITQSPKYLFRKEGQNVTLSCEQNLNHDAMYWYRQDPGQGLRLIYYSQIVNDFQKGDIAEGYSVSREKKESFPLTVTSAQKNPTAFYLCASSIARAAGSGNTIYFGEGSWLTVV.